Shown below are 26 T cell receptor beta chains from a single sample sequenced in a study of blood T cell repertoires in COVID-19. Some clones are missing from TCRdb's copy, which holds only in-frame ones; the method was immunoSEQ multiplex PCR. This table holds 65,000 to 80,000 clones, 80% to 90% found once. The source material was peripheral blood. The receptors originated from a man aged 45-65 years with active COVID-19.

The chain links TRBV14 to TRBJ2-3, with 10 bases that match TRBD1. Trimming at V came to 8 bases and at J to 3 bases, leaving 11 bases not matched to a gene. The CDR3 runs to 16 residues. CDR1 SGHDN and CDR2 FVKESK come from the germline V gene. CDR3 sequence reads: CASSRTGTGVTDTQYF. For the CDR3, the DNA is TGTGCCAGCTCTCGTACCGGGACAGGGGTAACAGATACGCAGTATTTT.

This chain uses TRBV27 with TRBJ2-1, with TRBD2 identical over 9 bases. J was trimmed by 7 bases and V by 2 bases; bases with no gene match: 9. The CDR3 consists of 16 residues. CDR1 and CDR2 (germline): MNHEY, SMNVEV (reference sequence). The CDR3, as DNA: TGTGCCAGCAGTTTAACGGGACTAGCTAGTACTAATGAGCAGTTCTTC. This sequence encodes CASSLTGLASTNEQFF.

The chain has TRBV28 and TRBJ1-2, with a possible D match to TRBD1 (5 bases). CDR1 is MDHEN, CDR2 SYDVKM, per germline. V was clipped by 6 bases and J by 5 bases, with 10 bases between them. The CDR3 has 12 amino acids. The chain's CDR3 is CASSPPGYGYTF. The CDR3, as DNA: TGTGCCAGCAGCCCCCCAGGGTATGGCTACACCTTC.

The CDR3 sequence is CASSPVLAGPTYEQYF. The DNA for the CDR3 is TGTGCCAGCAGCCCGGTCCTAGCGGGACCCACCTACGAGCAGTACTTC. The chain combines TRBV7-9 with TRBJ2-7; 9 nucleotides align to TRBD2. This CDR3 comprises 16 residues. The ends lost 5 bases at V and 2 bases at J; junction bases unmatched: 10. Germline values: CDR1 SEHNR, CDR2 FQNEAQ (reference sequence).

The chain employs TRBV4-1 and TRBJ1-1, with 11 nucleotides matching TRBD1. V lost 5 bases and J lost 7; bases outside the gene matches: 6. Germline values: CDR1 MGHRA, CDR2 YSYEKL. The CDR3 is 14 amino acids. The CDR3 reads CASSRTGGDYEAFF. CDR3 nucleotide sequence: TGCGCCAGCAGCAGGACAGGGGGCGATTATGAAGCTTTCTTT.

The chain employs TRBV14 and TRBJ2-1, with D possibly being TRBD2 (6 bases). Germline loops: CDR1 SGHDN, CDR2 FVKESK. V was cut by 4 bases and J by 3 bases, with 13 bases left in between. The CDR3 extends over 15 amino acids. In nucleotides, the CDR3 is TGTGCCAGCAGCCCCTATGGGCGGGGCTACAATGAGCAGTTCTTC. Its translation is CASSPYGRGYNEQFF. Combining the CDR3 with reference TRBV14 and TRBJ2-1 gives the whole variable domain EAGVTQFPSHSVIEKGQTVTLRCDPISGHDNLYWYRRVMGKEIKFLLHFVKESKQDESGMPNNRFLAERTGGTYSTLKVQPAELEDSGVYFCASSPYGRGYNEQFFGPGTRLTVL.

J is TRBJ1-6 and V is TRBV7-2; D not resolved. Trimming shortened V by 3 bases and J by 7 bases, and 16 bases separated the two germline ends. Germline V gene lookup returns CDR1 SGHTA and CDR2 FQGNSA. CDR3 length equals 16 residues. CDR3 protein: CASSFRDWSVNSPLHF. For the CDR3, the DNA is TGTGCCAGCAGCTTCCGCGACTGGAGTGTAAATTCACCCCTCCACTTT.

The CDR3 loop reads CASSLSRVYEQYF. The CDR3 nucleotides read TGCGCCAGCAGCTTGTCCCGGGTCTACGAGCAGTACTTC. This chain uses TRBV5-1 with TRBJ2-7; D unresolved. V was cut by 1 base and J by 3 bases, with 8 bases left in between. Germline CDR1 reads SGHRS; CDR2 reads YFSETQ. This CDR3 spans 13 amino acids.

J is TRBJ2-5 and V is TRBV5-4; TRBD1 agrees at 11 bases. With 4 bases clipped from V and 5 bases from J, the junction kept 7 bases outside the gene matches. The CDR3 is made up of 15 amino acids. Germline V lookup: CDR1 SGHNT, CDR2 YYREEE (reference sequence). The CDR3 loop reads CASSPGTGGTETQYF. CDR3 nucleotides: TGTGCCAGCAGCCCGGGGACAGGGGGAACCGAGACCCAGTACTTC. Looking up the rest from reference TRBV5-4 and TRBJ2-5 gives the full variable domain: ETGVTQSPTHLIKTRGQQVTLRCSSQSGHNTVSWYQQALGQGPQFIFQYYREEENGRGNFPPRFSGLQFPNYSSELNVNALELDDSALYLCASSPGTGGTETQYFGPGTRLLVL.

The rearrangement links TRBV19 to TRBJ2-5; D is unresolved. Trimming took 4 bases from V and 9 from J, leaving 18 bases between them. The length of the CDR3 is 14 residues. Germline V gene data show CDR1 as LNHDA and CDR2 as SQIVND (reference sequence). The CDR3 here is CASSTPRVRSAQYF. The CDR3 region has the DNA TGTGCCAGTAGTACCCCCCGGGTTAGGAGTGCCCAGTACTTC.

This rearrangement joins TRBV12-3 or TRBV12-4 to TRBJ1-6, with D possibly TRBD1 on 5 matching bases. The CDR3 is 12 amino acids. The germline V and J ends were trimmed by 5 bases and 10 bases, with 9 bases remaining between them. CDR3 DNA sequence: TGTGCCAGCAGTGGCGGGGGGTCACCCCTCCACTTT. It translates to CASSGGGSPLHF.

This chain joins TRBV15 and TRBJ2-1; 7 bases are a match to TRBD2. Germline V gene data show CDR1 as LNHNV and CDR2 as YYDKDF (reference sequence). The CDR3 is 17 residues long. The trim removed 3 bases at V and 3 bases at J, leaving 11 bases unmatched. DNA for the CDR3: TGTGCCACCAGCAGCGAACTTACTAGCGAACTCTACAATGAGCAGTTCTTC. This translates into CATSSELTSELYNEQFF.

Only a few counts were recorded for this clone. V is TRBV11-2 and J is TRBJ2-3, with 8 bases fitting TRBD2. CDR3 length: 17 residues. From germline, CDR1 is SGHAT and CDR2 FQNNGV. Germline trimming cut 3 bases from V and 2 bases from J; bases unmatched to any gene: 10. The CDR3 sequence is CASSFFPAGAPTDTQYF. CDR3 sequence (DNA): TGTGCCAGCAGCTTCTTCCCAGCGGGGGCACCCACAGATACGCAGTATTTT.

V usage is TRBV9 and J usage is TRBJ2-7; 7 bases match TRBD1. The germline V gene has CDR1 SGDLS and CDR2 YYNGEE. This CDR3 region has 14 residues. V was clipped by 0 bases and J by 6 bases; unmatched bases: 6. The DNA of the CDR3 is TGTGCCAGCAGCGTAGGGGGACAGTCAGCCGAGCAGTACTTC. Amino acid sequence: CASSVGGQSAEQYF. Supplemented by reference TRBV9 and TRBJ2-7, the full variable domain reads DSGVTQTPKHLITATGQRVTLRCSPRSGDLSVYWYQQSLDQGLQFLIQYYNGEERAKGNILERFSAQQFPDLHSELNLSSLELGDSALYFCASSVGGQSAEQYFGPGTRLTVT.

This chain connects TRBV7-9 to TRBJ1-6; 7 bases map to TRBD1. V lost 1 base and J lost 3; bases outside the gene matches: 9. The CDR3 runs to 18 residues. Germline CDR1 and CDR2: SEHNR and FQNEAQ (reference sequence). The CDR3 DNA reads TGTGCCAGCAGCTTAGTCAATTTGAGGGACAGCTATAATTCACCCCTCCACTTT. This sequence encodes CASSLVNLRDSYNSPLHF.

The V gene is TRBV5-6, the J gene TRBJ1-2; 12 bases agree with TRBD1. CDR1 and CDR2 (germline): SGHDT, YYEEEE. The CDR3 spans 15 residues. V gave up 1 base and J gave up 4 bases; unmatched junction bases: 2. CDR3 sequence (DNA): TGTGCCAGCAGCTTGAGGGACAGGGGGCCCTATGGCTACACCTTC. It codes for CASSLRDRGPYGYTF.

The chain joins TRBV6-6 to TRBJ1-3, with 8 positions matching TRBD1. V trimming: 7 bases; J trimming: 4 bases; junction bases outside the gene matches: 3. The CDR3 loop spans 13 amino acids. CDR1 and CDR2 (germline): MNHNY, SVGAGI (reference sequence). CDR3 coding DNA: TGTGCCAGCACTACAGGGGGGGGAAACACCATATATTTT. It yields the protein CASTTGGGNTIYF.

V is TRBV6-4 and J is TRBJ1-2; 8 bases fit TRBD1. The CDR3 consists of 16 residues. Germline CDR1 is MRHNA and CDR2 is SNTAGT. Germline trimming cut 8 bases from V and 1 base from J; bases unmatched to any gene: 12. The CDR3 sequence is CASSKTGDRYNYGYTF. In DNA, the CDR3 is TGTGCCAGCTCTAAGACGGGGGACAGGTATAACTATGGCTACACCTTC.

V and J are TRBV29-1 and TRBJ2-1; D is unclear. Germline V gives CDR1 SQVTM, CDR2 ANQGSEA. CDR3 length: 13 amino acids. Trimming left V 7 bases short and J 0 bases short, with 10 bases between. CDR3 sequence: CSAKRSSYNEQFF. The CDR3 DNA reads TGCAGCGCAAAAAGGAGCTCCTACAATGAGCAGTTCTTC.

This chain links TRBV3-1 (or the pseudogene TRBV3-2) with TRBJ1-1, with TRBD1 as a possible D gene (6 bases). Trimming stripped 0 bases from V and 4 bases from J, with 15 bases between. Germline assignment: CDR1 LGHDT and CDR2 YNNKEL (reference sequence). The CDR3 spans 16 residues. The CDR3, as DNA: TGTGCCAGCAGCCAAGAGGGGGCAGCCCCTACCACTGAAGCTTTCTTT. The encoded protein is CASSQEGAAPTTEAFF.

The chain has TRBV11-3 and TRBJ1-2, with D tentatively TRBD1 (5 bases). The V gene lost 4 bases and the J gene lost 6 bases, with 15 bases spanning the gap. The CDR3 loop spans 14 amino acids. CDR1 SGHNT and CDR2 YENEEA come from the germline V gene. The CDR3 nucleotides read TGTGCCAGCAGCTCATCGGTGGCGGGGGATGGCTACACCTTC. Protein sequence: CASSSSVAGDGYTF.

The gene calls are TRBV4-2 and TRBJ2-3, with TRBD2 matching 11 bases. This CDR3 is built from 20 residues. Germline V gene sequence: CDR1 LGHNA, CDR2 YNFKEQ. V lost 2 bases to trimming and J lost 1 base; unmatched junction nucleotides: 14. This chain's CDR3 is CASSQSPGTSGNRGTDTQYF. The CDR3 coding sequence is TGTGCCAGCAGCCAAAGTCCCGGGACTAGCGGCAACCGCGGCACAGATACGCAGTATTTT.

Worth noting for this clone: The junction does not match germline at one end; this may be a read error. The J gene is TRBJ2-7, the V gene TRBV7-9, with 7 bases aligning to TRBD1. Germline values: CDR1 SEHNR, CDR2 FQNEAQ (reference sequence). This CDR3 has 13 residues. The DNA of the CDR3 is TGTGCCAGCAGCTTAGACCAGGGGGTTGTTGTTGTCTTC. Protein sequence: CASSLDQGVVVVF.

The rearrangement uses TRBV18 and TRBJ1-2; D is unresolved. Per the germline V gene, CDR1 is KGHSH and CDR2 is LQKENI. V was pared by 0 bases and J by 3 bases, with 14 bases between. The CDR3 runs 16 residues. CDR3 sequence: CASSPPFRETDYGYTF. CDR3 nucleotides: TGTGCCAGCTCACCACCGTTTAGGGAGACCGACTATGGCTACACCTTC.

The CDR3 sequence: CASRTGTGWNQPQHF. The CDR3 DNA reads as TGTGCCAGCAGGACCGGGACAGGTTGGAATCAGCCCCAGCATTTT. The V call is TRBV6-5, the J call TRBJ1-5; TRBD1 matches at 8 bases. V lost 6 bases, J lost 4 bases, and 8 bases stayed unmatched. The CDR3 runs to 15 residues. Looked up from germline, CDR1 is MNHEY and CDR2 is SVGAGI.

The chain couples TRBV19 to TRBJ2-1, with 7 bases matching TRBD2. CDR1 is LNHDA, CDR2 SQIVND, per germline (reference sequence). This CDR3 is 14 amino acids long. J was trimmed by 6 bases and V by 6 bases; bases with no gene match: 8. CDR3 region: CASSRAGVSNEQFF. In DNA, the CDR3 is TGTGCCAGTAGCAGGGCGGGAGTCTCCAATGAGCAGTTCTTC.